These 18 T cell receptor beta chains were sequenced from one sample in a study of breast tumors, draining lymph nodes, adjacent tissues. The lymph nodes were axillary draining lymph nodes from breast cancer patients. A single record per CDR3 protein comes from TCRdb applying MiXCR to the multiplex PCR reads. The data contain fewer than 300,000 distinct CDR3 sequences, 32% of them singletons. Sequencing was carried out using axillary lymph node tissue. These receptors were obtained from a female donor with breast cancer. Some clones in this sample may be carry-over from other donors' samples.

This chain links TRBV12-3 or TRBV12-4 with TRBJ2-3; TRBD1 agrees at 11 bases. V shed 1 base and J 2 bases; nucleotides not matched to a gene: 5. This CDR3 is built from 17 residues. Here the CDR3 reads CASSLVGTGGYTDTQYF. For the CDR3, the DNA is TGTGCCAGCAGTTTAGTCGGGACAGGGGGTTACACAGATACGCAGTATTTT.

Ten or more counts support this clonotype. This chain joins TRBV5-1 and TRBJ2-3; 7 positions agree with TRBD2. Germline CDR1 and CDR2: SGHRS and YFSETQ. J gave up 4 bases and V 1 base, and 9 bases lay outside the gene matches. The CDR3 is 16 amino acids. The CDR3 region has the DNA TGCGCCAGCAGCTTGTTAGCGGGTACTAGCGCAGATACGCAGTATTTT. It is translated as CASSLLAGTSADTQYF.

This clonotype was detected ten times or more. This chain joins TRBV18 and TRBJ1-2; 9 bases fit TRBD1. Germline V gene lookup returns CDR1 KGHSH and CDR2 LQKENI. V lost 4 bases to trimming and J lost 4 bases; unmatched junction nucleotides: 4. This CDR3 contains 14 residues. CDR3 coding DNA: TGTGCCAGCTCACTGGGACAGGGTGGCTATGGCTACACCTTC. Its protein product is CASSLGQGGYGYTF.

This clonotype showed up many times. The V gene is TRBV6-5, the J gene TRBJ1-2; D perhaps matches TRBD1 (6 bases). V lost 5 bases to trimming and J lost 4 bases, with 14 bases between them. The CDR3 has 14 residues. CDR1 is MNHEY, CDR2 SVGAGI, per germline. The CDR3 coding sequence is TGTGCCAGCAGTGCGCAGGGGCCAGGCTATGGCTACACCTTC. This codes for CASSAQGPGYGYTF.

There are a few counts of this clonotype. This may stem from a read error, because a much larger clone lies one nucleotide away. The CDR3 bases are TGTGCCAGCAGATCCGGGACAGGGCCTCAAAATGAGCCGTTCTTC. Translating gives CASRSGTGPQNEPFF. This chain links TRBV9 with TRBJ2-1, with 9 bases identical to TRBD1. Germline CDR1 SGDLS, CDR2 YYNGEE. This CDR3 is 15 amino acids long.

Ten or more counts support this clonotype. The J gene is TRBJ2-7, the V gene TRBV10-3; 10 bases are shared with TRBD2. Trimming cost V 0 bases and J 6 bases; bases outside gene matches: 11. The CDR3 spans 17 residues. Germline V lookup: CDR1 ENHRY, CDR2 SYGVKD. The CDR3: CAISESPPSGSRFEQYF. CDR3 nucleotide sequence: TGTGCCATCAGTGAGTCCCCTCCTAGCGGGAGTCGGTTCGAGCAGTACTTC.

At least ten counts were recorded for this clonotype. J is TRBJ1-5 and V is TRBV6-2 or TRBV6-3; a possible D gene is TRBD1 (6 bases). CDR1 and CDR2 (germline): MNHEY, SVGEGT. This CDR3 comprises 16 residues. V was pared by 0 bases and J by 0 bases, with 9 bases between. The CDR3 sequence: CASSYSGQNSNQPQHF. For the CDR3, the DNA is TGTGCCAGCAGTTACTCAGGACAGAATAGCAATCAGCCCCAGCATTTT.

This clonotype was seen ten or more times. The rearrangement joins TRBV20-1 to TRBJ2-3; 11 bases agree with TRBD1. Germline V gene data show CDR1 as DFQATT and CDR2 as SNEGSKA (reference sequence). This CDR3 has 13 residues. J lost 5 bases, V lost 6 bases, and 4 bases had no gene match. The CDR3 sequence is CSAPGQGGDTQYF. CDR3 sequence (DNA): TGCAGTGCCCCGGGACAGGGGGGAGATACGCAGTATTTT.

This clonotype was seen repeatedly, ten times or more. This chain links TRBV5-6 with TRBJ2-3, with TRBD2 identical over 8 bases. The CDR3 has 15 residues. After removal of 6 bases from V and 2 bases from J, the junction contained 8 bases not matched to a gene. Germline CDR1 is SGHDT and CDR2 is YYEEEE. CDR3 nucleotide sequence: TGTGCCAGCACCTGGCAGCGGGGGATCACAGATACGCAGTATTTT. This encodes CASTWQRGITDTQYF.

The J gene is TRBJ1-1, the V gene TRBV20-1; no clear D. Per the germline V gene, CDR1 is DFQATT and CDR2 is SNEGSKA (reference sequence). This CDR3 has 15 residues. Trimming pared 2 bases from V and 2 bases from J, leaving 15 bases between. The chain's CDR3 is CSARNSRTSNTEAFF. For the CDR3, the DNA is TGCAGTGCTAGAAACAGCCGAACCTCTAACACTGAAGCTTTCTTT.

The table lists this clonotype with a few counts. A much larger clone differs by one base, so this may be a read error. The chain is built from TRBV2 and TRBJ1-5; unclear D gene. Germline-derived CDR1 and CDR2 are SNHLY and FYNNEI. Trimming pared 6 bases from V and 2 bases from J, leaving 8 bases between. The CDR3 is 13 amino acids. The CDR3 nucleotides are TGTGCCAGCAGGGACGGGGGCAATCAGCCCCAGCATTTT. Translation gives CASRDGGNQPQHF.

On this clonotype itself: One end of the junction varies from germline; a read error may be responsible. V and J are TRBV7-2 and TRBJ1-1; 12 bases map to TRBD1. This CDR3 comprises 16 residues. CDR1 is SGHTA and CDR2 is FQGNSA in the germline V gene. CDR3 loop: CASSPGTGGRDTEPFF. CDR3 bases: TGTGCCAGCAGTCCTGGGACAGGGGGCAGGGACACTGAACCTTTCTTT.

In DNA, the CDR3 is TGCAGCGTTGTGGGAGAGGGACTAGCGGGAGCCTACGAGCAGTACTTC. The encoded protein is CSVVGEGLAGAYEQYF. V is TRBV29-1 and J is TRBJ2-7; 14 nucleotides agree with TRBD2. The J segment lost 2 bases and the V segment lost 4 bases, leaving 7 bases of the junction unmatched. Per the germline V gene, CDR1 is SQVTM and CDR2 is ANQGSEA. This CDR3 region has 16 residues.

This rearrangement joins TRBV25-1 to TRBJ2-7; 11 nucleotides align to TRBD2. The J call may be in error: the DNA end matches TRBJ2-5 better. The length of the CDR3 is 15 residues. Per germline, CDR1 MGHDK and CDR2 SYGVNS. The CDR3 region is CARNLAGGPSETQYF. The CDR3, as DNA: TGTGCCAGAAACTTAGCGGGAGGGCCGTCAGAGACCCAGTACTTC.

V and J are TRBV24-1 and TRBJ2-3, with no clear D. The end of the DNA aligns better with TRBJ1-5, so the J call may be wrong. Germline CDR1 and CDR2: KGHDR and SFDVKD. The CDR3 covers 17 residues. The CDR3 DNA sequence: TGTGCCACCAGTGATTTAGCACCGGGAACTAGCACAGATGCGCAGCATTTT. Amino acid sequence: CATSDLAPGTSTDAQHF.

This clonotype was detected only a few times. With a much larger clone just one base away, this may be a read error. The J gene is TRBJ2-7, the V gene TRBV11-2; D unresolved. Germline V gene data show CDR1 as SGHAT and CDR2 as FQNNGV. The CDR3 runs to 14 residues. DNA for the CDR3: TGTGCCAGCAGCTTAGCGCCGAGATCCTACGAGCGGTACTTC. It yields the protein CASSLAPRSYERYF.

The chain carries TRBV20-1 and TRBJ2-3; 9 nucleotides agree with TRBD2. Germline V gene data show CDR1 as DFQATT and CDR2 as SNEGSKA (reference sequence). V was pared by 5 bases and J by 2 bases, with 8 bases of the junction left unmatched. The CDR3 contains 15 residues. CDR3 sequence: CSAGGGRAHTDTQYF. The CDR3 bases are TGCAGTGCTGGTGGCGGGAGGGCCCACACAGATACGCAGTATTTT.

A few counts support this clonotype. V gene TRBV6-1 combines with J gene TRBJ1-5; possible D gene TRBD1, 5 bases. The CDR3 covers 14 residues. Trimming removed 5 bases at V and 2 bases at J, with 10 bases between. Germline V gene data show CDR1 as MNHNS and CDR2 as SASEGT. CDR3 DNA sequence: TGTGCCAGCAGTTTCTCAGGGCGCAATCAGCCCCAGCATTTT. The encoded protein is CASSFSGRNQPQHF.